This T cell receptor beta chain originates from a study of T-cell reconstitution after alpha-beta-depleted transplantation in children. CDR1 and CDR2 (germline): SQVTM, ANQGSEA. Trimming took off 4 bases at V and 2 bases at J, with 20 bases between the two ends. The CDR3 loop spans 16 amino acids. Molecular barcoding with unique molecular identifiers was used for the TCRbeta library. TCRdb fed the PCR reads into MiXCR, producing one record per CDR3 protein. The data contain hundreds of thousands of distinct CDR3 sequences, 10% to 15% of them singletons. This clonotype has a count of ten or more. The TCR originated in a girl aged 2 to 9 with congenital amegakaryocytic thrombocytopenia, due to receive a stem cell transplant. The material was PBMCs, obtained before TCRalphabeta/CD19-depleted stem cell transplant. The chain combines TRBV29-1 with TRBJ2-5; D unclear. This CDR3 reads CSVAGRWGMFQETQYF. CDR3 nucleotide sequence: TGCAGCGTTGCCGGTCGTTGGGGTATGTTTCAAGAGACCCAGTACTTC.